What follows describes a single T cell receptor beta chain. Its antigen is unknown. The entry originates in a study of glioma-infiltrating T cells after dendritic cell vaccination. Study findings and constraints: Survival was not directly related to TCR clonality in these patients.

This CDR3 contains 12 residues. Trimming pared 4 bases from V and 6 bases from J, leaving 11 bases between. Germline CDR1 is SGHDT and CDR2 is YYEEEE. Primers: 60 V beta forward and 13 J beta reverse. Sequencing used immunoSEQ multiplex PCR; TCRdb keeps in-frame clones, though not all of them. The repertoire holds approximately 48,000 clones, roughly 85% seen once, with over 9.5% in the top ten. The sample in question was blood, obtained before dendritic cell vaccination. The source of this sequence is a human donor with glioblastoma. This chain joins TRBV5-6 and TRBJ2-7; a possible D gene is TRBD1 (6 bases). CDR3 loop: CASSVGGGEQYF. In DNA form, the CDR3 reads TGTGCCAGCAGCGTAGGGGGTGGCGAGCAGTACTTC.